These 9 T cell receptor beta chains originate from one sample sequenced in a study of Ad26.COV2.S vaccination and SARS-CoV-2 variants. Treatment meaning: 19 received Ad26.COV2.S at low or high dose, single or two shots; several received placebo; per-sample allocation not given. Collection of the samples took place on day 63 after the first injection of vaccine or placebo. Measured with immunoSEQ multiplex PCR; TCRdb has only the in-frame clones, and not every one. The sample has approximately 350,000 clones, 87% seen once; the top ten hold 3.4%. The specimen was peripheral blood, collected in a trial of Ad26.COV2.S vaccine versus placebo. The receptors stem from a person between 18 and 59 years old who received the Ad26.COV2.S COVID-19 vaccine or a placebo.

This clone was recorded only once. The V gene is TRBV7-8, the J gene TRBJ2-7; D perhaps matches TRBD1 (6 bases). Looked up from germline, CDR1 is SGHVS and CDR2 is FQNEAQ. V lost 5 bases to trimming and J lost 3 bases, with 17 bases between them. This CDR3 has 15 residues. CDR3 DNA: TGTGCCAGCAGCCAAAACAGGGTTCGCCTCTACGAGCAGTACTTC. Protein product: CASSQNRVRLYEQYF.

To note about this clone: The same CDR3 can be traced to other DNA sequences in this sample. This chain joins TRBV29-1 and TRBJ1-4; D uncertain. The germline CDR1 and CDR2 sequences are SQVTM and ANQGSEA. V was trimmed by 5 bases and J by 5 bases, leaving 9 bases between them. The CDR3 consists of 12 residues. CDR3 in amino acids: CSVFGRNEKLFF. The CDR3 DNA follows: TGCAGCGTTTTCGGAAGAAATGAAAAACTGTTTTTT.

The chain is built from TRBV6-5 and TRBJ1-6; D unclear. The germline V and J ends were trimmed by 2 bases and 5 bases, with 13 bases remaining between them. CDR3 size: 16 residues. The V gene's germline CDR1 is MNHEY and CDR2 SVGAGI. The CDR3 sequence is CASSYLSGKHNSPLHF. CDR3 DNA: TGTGCCAGCAGTTACCTATCGGGGAAGCATAATTCACCCCTCCACTTT.

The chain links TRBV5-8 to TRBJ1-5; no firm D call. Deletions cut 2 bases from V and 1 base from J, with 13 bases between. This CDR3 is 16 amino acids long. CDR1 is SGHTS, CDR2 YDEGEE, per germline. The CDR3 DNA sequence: TGTGCCAGCAGCTTATCAGGCCTAGGAAGCAATCAGCCCCAGCATTTT. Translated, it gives CASSLSGLGSNQPQHF.

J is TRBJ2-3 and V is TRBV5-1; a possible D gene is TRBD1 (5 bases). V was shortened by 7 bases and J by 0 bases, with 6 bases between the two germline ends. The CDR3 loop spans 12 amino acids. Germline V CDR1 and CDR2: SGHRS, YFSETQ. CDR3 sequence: CASRQSTDTQYF. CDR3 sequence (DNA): TGCGCCAGCCGACAGAGCACAGATACGCAGTATTTT.

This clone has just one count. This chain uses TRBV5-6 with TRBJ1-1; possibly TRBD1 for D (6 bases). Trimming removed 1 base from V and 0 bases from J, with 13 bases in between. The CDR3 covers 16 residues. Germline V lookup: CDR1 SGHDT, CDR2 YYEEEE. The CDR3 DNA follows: TGTGCCAGCAGCTTGTTACAGGGAGGCATGAACACTGAAGCTTTCTTT. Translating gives CASSLLQGGMNTEAFF.

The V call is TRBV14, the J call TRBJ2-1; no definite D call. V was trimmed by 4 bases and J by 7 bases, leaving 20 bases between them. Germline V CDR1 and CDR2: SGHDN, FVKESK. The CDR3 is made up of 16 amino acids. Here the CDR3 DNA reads TGTGCCAGCAGCCTAAGCACGGGTTGGGCCCTAAATGAGCAGTTCTTC. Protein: CASSLSTGWALNEQFF.

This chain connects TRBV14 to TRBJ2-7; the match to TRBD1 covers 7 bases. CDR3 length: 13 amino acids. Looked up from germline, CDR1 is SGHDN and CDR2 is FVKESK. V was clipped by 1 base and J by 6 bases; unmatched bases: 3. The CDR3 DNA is TGTGCCAGCAGCCAAGCAGACAGGGTCGAGCAGTACTTC. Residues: CASSQADRVEQYF.

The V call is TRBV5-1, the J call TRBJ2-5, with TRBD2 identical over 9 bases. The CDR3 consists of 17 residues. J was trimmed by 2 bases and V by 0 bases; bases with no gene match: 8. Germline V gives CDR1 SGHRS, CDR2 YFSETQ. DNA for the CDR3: TGCGCCAGCAGCTTGGGTATGACTAGCGGAAAACAAGAGACCCAGTACTTC. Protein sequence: CASSLGMTSGKQETQYF. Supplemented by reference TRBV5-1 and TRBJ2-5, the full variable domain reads KAGVTQTPRYLIKTRGQQVTLSCSPISGHRSVSWYQQTPGQGLQFLFEYFSETQRNKGNFPGRFSGRQFSNSRSEMNVSTLELGDSALYLCASSLGMTSGKQETQYFGPGTRLLVL.